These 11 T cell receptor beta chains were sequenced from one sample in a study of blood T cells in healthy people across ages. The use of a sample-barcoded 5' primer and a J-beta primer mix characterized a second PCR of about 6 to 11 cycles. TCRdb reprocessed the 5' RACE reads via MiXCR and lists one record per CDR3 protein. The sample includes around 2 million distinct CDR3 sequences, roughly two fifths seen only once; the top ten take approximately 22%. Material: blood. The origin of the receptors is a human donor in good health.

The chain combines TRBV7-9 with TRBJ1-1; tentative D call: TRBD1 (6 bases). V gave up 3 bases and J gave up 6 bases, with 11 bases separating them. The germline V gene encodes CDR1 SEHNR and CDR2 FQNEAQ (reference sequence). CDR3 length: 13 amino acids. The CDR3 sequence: CASSFGGRSEAFF. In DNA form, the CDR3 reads TGTGCCAGCAGCTTTGGGGGCAGGTCTGAAGCTTTCTTT.

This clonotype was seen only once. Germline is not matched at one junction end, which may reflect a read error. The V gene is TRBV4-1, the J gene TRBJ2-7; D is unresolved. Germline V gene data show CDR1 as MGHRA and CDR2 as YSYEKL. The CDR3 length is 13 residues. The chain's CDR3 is CASSQVGSCEQYF. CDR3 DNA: TGCGCCAGCAGCCAAGTGGGCTCCTGCGAGCAGTACTTC.

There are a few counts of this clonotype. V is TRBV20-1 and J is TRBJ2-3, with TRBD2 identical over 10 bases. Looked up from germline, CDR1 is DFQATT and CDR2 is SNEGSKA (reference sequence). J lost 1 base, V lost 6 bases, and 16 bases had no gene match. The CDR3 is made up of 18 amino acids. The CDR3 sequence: CSAPLTHLLAGRTDTQYF. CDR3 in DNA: TGCAGTGCCCCACTCACGCATTTACTAGCGGGGCGCACAGATACGCAGTATTTT.

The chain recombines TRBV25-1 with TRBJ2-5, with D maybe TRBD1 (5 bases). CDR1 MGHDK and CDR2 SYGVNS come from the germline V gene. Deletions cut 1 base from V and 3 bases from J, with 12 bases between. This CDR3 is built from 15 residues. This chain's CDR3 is CASSEFETVKETQYF. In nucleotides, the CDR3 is TGTGCCAGCAGTGAATTCGAGACAGTTAAAGAGACCCAGTACTTC.

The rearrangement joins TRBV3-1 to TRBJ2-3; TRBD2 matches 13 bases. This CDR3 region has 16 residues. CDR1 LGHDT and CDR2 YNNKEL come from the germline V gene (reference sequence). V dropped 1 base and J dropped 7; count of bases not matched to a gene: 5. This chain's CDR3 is CASSQGTSGSLNTQYF. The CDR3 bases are TGTGCCAGCAGCCAAGGGACTAGCGGGAGTCTTAATACGCAGTATTTT.

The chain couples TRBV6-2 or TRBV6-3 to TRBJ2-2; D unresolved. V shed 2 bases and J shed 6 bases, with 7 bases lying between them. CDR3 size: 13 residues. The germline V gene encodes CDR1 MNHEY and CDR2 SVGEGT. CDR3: CASSYTVPGELFF. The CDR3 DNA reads TGTGCCAGCAGTTACACAGTGCCCGGGGAGCTGTTTTTT.

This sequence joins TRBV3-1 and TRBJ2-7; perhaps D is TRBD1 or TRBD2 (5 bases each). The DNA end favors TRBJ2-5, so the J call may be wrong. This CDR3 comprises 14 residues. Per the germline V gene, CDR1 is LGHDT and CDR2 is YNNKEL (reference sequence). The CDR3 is CASSQPGTAETQYF. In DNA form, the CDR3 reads TGTGCCAGCAGCCAACCCGGGACCGCGGAGACCCAGTACTTC.

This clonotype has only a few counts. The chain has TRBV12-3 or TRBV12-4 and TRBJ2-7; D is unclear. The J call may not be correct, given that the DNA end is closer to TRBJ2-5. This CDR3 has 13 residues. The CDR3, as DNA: TGTGCCAGCAGGGCGGAACGTCCAGAGACCCAGTACTTC. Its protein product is CASRAERPETQYF.

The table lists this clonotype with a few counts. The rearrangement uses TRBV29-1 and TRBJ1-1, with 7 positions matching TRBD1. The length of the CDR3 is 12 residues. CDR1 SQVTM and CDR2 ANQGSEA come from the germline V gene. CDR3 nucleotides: TGCGGAGCCGGGACAGAGTCCACTGAAGCTTTCTTT. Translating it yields CGAGTESTEAFF.

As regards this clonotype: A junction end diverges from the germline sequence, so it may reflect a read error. CDR3 nucleotide sequence: TGCGCCAGCAGCCAGAAGGGGATTGGTGATTCACCCCCCCACTTT. The encoded protein is CASSQKGIGDSPPHF. The chain uses TRBV4-1 and TRBJ1-6, with D perhaps matching TRBD1 (5 bases). CDR3 length: 15 amino acids. CDR1 and CDR2 from the germline V gene are MGHRA and YSYEKL.

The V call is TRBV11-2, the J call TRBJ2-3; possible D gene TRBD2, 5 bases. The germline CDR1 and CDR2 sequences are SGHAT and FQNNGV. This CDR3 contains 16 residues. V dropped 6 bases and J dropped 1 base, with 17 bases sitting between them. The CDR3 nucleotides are TGTGCCAGCAGACCTATCACCGCGGGTCGCACAGATACGCAGTATTTT. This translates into CASRPITAGRTDTQYF.